Listed below are T cell receptor beta chains from one sample, sequenced in a study of shared clonotypes between healthy human individuals. TCRdb's copy holds only in-frame clones and misses some; the assay was immunoSEQ multiplex PCR. Of nearly 1 million clones listed, over 75% are singletons. Material for sequencing was memory CD4+ T cells sorted from blood. All receptors come from a man between 18 and 29 years old in good health. CDR3s include the opening cysteine and the closing phenylalanine or tryptophan.

v_gene	j_gene	len	CDR3aa
TRBV7-9	TRBJ2-7	13	CASSPTGTGEQYF
TRBV6-5	TRBJ2-7	14	CASKRDPSSYEQYF
TRBV4-2	TRBJ2-3	16	CASSQDWAGATDTQYF
TRBV29-1	TRBJ2-7	11	CSVSELNEQYF
TRBV28	TRBJ1-2	13	CASSYRGHYGYTF
TRBV7-9	TRBJ1-2	15	CASSLGTGGNYGYTF
TRBV11-2	TRBJ2-4	17	CASSLEDQRGGKNIQYF
TRBV11-2	TRBJ2-1	18	CASSFFWTSGGDVNEQFF
TRBV6-1	TRBJ1-5	17	CASSEIGTGVSNQPQHF
TRBV23-1	TRBJ1-2	14	CASSQRGGDYGYTF
TRBV2	TRBJ1-2	13	CASSEFLDYGYTF
TRBV19	TRBJ1-4	14	CATSQTGHNEKLFF
TRBV28	TRBJ1-6	15	CASSPTGQTNSPLHF
TRBV18	TRBJ1-1	14	CASSPRQGKDEAFF
TRBV27	TRBJ1-2	15	CASSLEGQGVGGYTF
TRBV19	TRBJ2-7	13	CASSSPPPYEQYF
TRBV5-1	TRBJ2-7	15	CASSLQGTPTYEQYF
TRBV7-9	TRBJ2-3	11	CASSPGRTENF
TRBV27	TRBJ1-2	15	CASRQELHPNYGYTF
TRBV19	TRBJ1-5	16	CASSIGNRGSNQPQHF
TRBV19	TRBJ2-3	16	CASRGGTGLAGDTQYF
TRBV30	TRBJ2-1	14	CAWESGRSGNEQFF